This T cell receptor (beta chain) was captured in a study of blood T cell repertoires in COVID-19. Study information: From the United States, Italy and Spain came samples of acute and convalescent COVID-19. PBMCs, B-cell-depleted T cells, or T cells were the source of the cDNA or gDNA that made up the material.

Seattle's cohort entered during active infection and was followed longitudinally. The germline CDR1 and CDR2 sequences are MNHEY and SMNVEV (reference sequence). The length of the CDR3 is 13 residues. V was shortened by 6 bases and J by 1 base, with 9 bases between the two germline ends. Study processing details: Quantification of nucleated cells was approximated via reference gene primer amplification. Assay used: immunoSEQ multiplex PCR; TCRdb lists only in-frame clones, some missing. V, J and clone size reflect that table, while D and trimming were determined from the DNA. The data contain under 100,000 clones, 60% to 80% of them singletons.

The rearrangement uses TRBV27 and TRBJ1-1, with TRBD1 as a possible D gene (6 bases). The source is a man in his sixties with COVID-19, enrolled during active disease. The sequenced sample consisted of peripheral blood. The CDR3: CASRTQGNTEAFF. For the CDR3, the DNA is TGTGCCAGCAGGACACAGGGGAACACTGAAGCTTTCTTT.